A single sample gave rise to the 3 T cell receptor beta chains below, sequenced in a study of shared clonotypes between healthy human individuals. Clones were sequenced by immunoSEQ multiplex PCR, and TCRdb holds only the in-frame ones, with some missing. Of about 600,000 clones listed, 97% are singletons. Sequencing input: naive CD4+ T cells sorted from blood. Subset in this sample: CD45RA+ positively selected. The receptors derive from a young woman in good health.

The chain recombines TRBV5-4 with TRBJ2-5; D is possibly TRBD2 (5 bases). CDR1 is SGHNT, CDR2 YYREEE, per germline (reference sequence). This CDR3 comprises 17 residues. Trimming shortened V by 5 bases and J by 0 bases, and 20 bases separated the two germline ends. The CDR3 loop reads CASRPGAEALYQETQYF. CDR3 bases: TGTGCCAGCAGACCCGGAGCGGAAGCTTTGTACCAAGAGACCCAGTACTTC. Using reference TRBV5-4 and TRBJ2-5 for the parts outside the CDR3, the full variable domain is ETGVTQSPTHLIKTRGQQVTLRCSSQSGHNTVSWYQQALGQGPQFIFQYYREEENGRGNFPPRFSGLQFPNYSSELNVNALELDDSALYLCASRPGAEALYQETQYFGPGTRLLVL.

The chain recombines TRBV9 with TRBJ2-3; 7 positions match TRBD2. CDR1 SGDLS and CDR2 YYNGEE come from the germline V gene. CDR3 length: 16 amino acids. V lost 1 base, J lost 6 bases, and 11 bases stayed unmatched. CDR3 in amino acids: CASSVTSSGRGDTQYF. CDR3 nucleotides: TGTGCCAGCAGCGTAACCTCTAGCGGTCGGGGGGATACGCAGTATTTT.

This chain links TRBV19 with TRBJ1-1; 10 bases fit TRBD1. CDR3 size: 15 residues. Trimming cost V 4 bases and J 1 base; bases outside gene matches: 3. Germline V lookup: CDR1 LNHDA, CDR2 SQIVND (reference sequence). The CDR3 is CASSTGQGTNTEAFF. The CDR3 nucleotides read TGTGCCAGTAGTACGGGACAGGGGACGAACACTGAAGCTTTCTTT.